A selection of T cell receptor beta chains follows, all from one sample in a study of T cells after posttransplantation cyclophosphamide. Assay: immunoSEQ multiplex PCR; the TCRdb copy retains only in-frame clones and omits some. The sample consists of approximately 45,000 clones, 92% of them appearing once. The material sequenced was PBMCs. The receptors come from a woman aged 45-59 years in good health and a related stem cell transplant donor. The CDR3 runs from the conserved cysteine through the conserved F or W. A D gene is named only where the DNA matches it firmly. Size is omitted from some rows. Given values are once, few, many or a class for expanded clones.

CDR3nt: TGCGCCAGCAGCTTGGAGGCTAGCTGGATGGTTTCGGCCGGGGAGCTGTTTTTT; CDR3aa: CASSLEASWMVSAGELFF; v_gene: TRBV5-1; len: 18; abundance: .; j_gene: TRBJ2-2; d_gene: .
CDR3nt: TGTGCCATCAGTGGAGAGCAGGGAAGATACTACGAGCAGTACTTC; CDR3aa: CAISGEQGRYYEQYF; v_gene: TRBV10-3; len: 15; abundance: .; j_gene: TRBJ2-7; d_gene: .
CDR3nt: TGTGCCAGCAGCTTTATAGACAGGAGCACAGATACGCAGTATTTT; CDR3aa: CASSFIDRSTDTQYF; v_gene: TRBV7-9; len: 15; abundance: once; j_gene: TRBJ2-3; d_gene: .
CDR3nt: TGTGCCAGCAGCCCGGCGCGGGGAGGCGAGCAGTACTTC; CDR3aa: CASSPARGGEQYF; v_gene: TRBV11-1; len: 13; abundance: .; j_gene: TRBJ2-7; d_gene: .
CDR3nt: TGTGCCAGCAGCGAAAGCCTGGGACAGGGGGCGCGTGAGCAGTACTTC; CDR3aa: CASSESLGQGAREQYF; v_gene: TRBV28; len: 16; abundance: .; j_gene: TRBJ2-7; d_gene: TRBD1
CDR3nt: TGTGCCAGCAGGGGGGGGACTAGCGGCTACGAGCAGTACTTC; CDR3aa: CASRGGTSGYEQYF; v_gene: TRBV2; len: 14; abundance: .; j_gene: TRBJ2-7; d_gene: TRBD2
CDR3nt: TGTGCCAGCAGCAAAAATCAAGCGACCGGGGAGCTGTTTTTT; CDR3aa: CASSKNQATGELFF; v_gene: TRBV21-1; len: 14; abundance: .; j_gene: TRBJ2-2; d_gene: .
CDR3nt: TGCGCCAGCAGCCAAACAGGGGGTTCTTACGAGCAGTACTTC; CDR3aa: CASSQTGGSYEQYF; v_gene: TRBV4-1; len: 14; abundance: .; j_gene: TRBJ2-7; d_gene: TRBD1
CDR3nt: TGTGCCAGCAGCTTCTTCACAGATACGCAGTATTTT; CDR3aa: CASSFFTDTQYF; v_gene: TRBV11-2; len: 12; abundance: .; j_gene: TRBJ2-3; d_gene: .
CDR3nt: TGTGCCAGCAGCTTAGGGACAGGGGGGAACACCGGGGAGCTGTTTTTT; CDR3aa: CASSLGTGGNTGELFF; v_gene: TRBV11-2; len: 16; abundance: .; j_gene: TRBJ2-2; d_gene: TRBD1